This TCR beta chain was recovered during a study of blood T cell repertoires in COVID-19. In the study overall: Both acute and convalescent COVID-19 samples were obtained from the United States, Italy and Spain.

The CDR3 is made up of 17 amino acids. Unmatched junction bases numbered 7, after V lost 2 bases and J lost 5 bases. Germline V gene data show CDR1 as SGHDN and CDR2 as FVKESK. Some clones are missing from TCRdb's copy, which holds only in-frame ones; the method was immunoSEQ multiplex PCR. The profile shows hundreds of thousands of clones, approximately 85% of them singletons. This chain uses TRBV14 with TRBJ2-1; 12 bases line up with TRBD2. The sequencing input was peripheral blood. This TCR derives from a man in his fifties or sixties with active or convalescent COVID-19. The CDR3 DNA sequence: TGTGCCAGCAGCCAACACCTAGCGGGAGGGAGGGACAATGAGCAGTTCTTC. It translates to CASSQHLAGGRDNEQFF.